What follows are 25 T cell receptor beta chains derived from one specimen sequenced in a study of shared clonotypes between healthy human individuals. Here immunoSEQ multiplex PCR was the method, and the copy in TCRdb shows in-frame clones only, minus some. The sample includes about a million clones, about 70% seen only once; the top ten take about 1.5%. Input material: memory CD4+ T cells sorted from blood. Subset noted: CD45RA-negative fraction. These receptors were collected from a man aged 18 to 35 in good health.

This clone was counted between two and nine times. V is TRBV12-5 and J is TRBJ2-7, with D maybe TRBD1 (6 bases). This CDR3 comprises 16 residues. Germline CDR1 and CDR2: LGHNT and FRNRAP. V gave up 3 bases and J gave up 2 bases, with 17 bases separating them. CDR3 in DNA: TGTGCTAGTGGTTTATGGGGACACCCTAACCCCTACGAGCAGTACTTC. Its translation: CASGLWGHPNPYEQYF.

The chain is built from TRBV19 and TRBJ2-2; D is perhaps TRBD2 (6 bases). Per the germline V gene, CDR1 is LNHDA and CDR2 is SQIVND (reference sequence). This CDR3 is 14 amino acids long. Trimming pared 7 bases from V and 1 base from J, leaving 10 bases between. The CDR3 DNA follows: TGTGCCAGTAAGGACTACCGGAACACCGGGGAGCTGTTTTTT. Protein product: CASKDYRNTGELFF. The full variable domain, completed using reference TRBV19 and TRBJ2-2, is DGGITQSPKYLFRKEGQNVTLSCEQNLNHDAMYWYRQDPGQGLRLIYYSQIVNDFQKGDIAEGYSVSREKKESFPLTVTSAQKNPTAFYLCASKDYRNTGELFFGEGSRLTVL.

The chain has TRBV23-1 and TRBJ2-2; the match to TRBD1 covers 7 bases. TRBV23-1 is an ORF, with its function uncertain. V dropped 0 bases and J dropped 4; count of bases not matched to a gene: 8. This CDR3 comprises 17 residues. The chain's CDR3 is CASSQSRGTDFTGELFF. Written as DNA, the CDR3 is TGCGCCAGCAGTCAATCGAGGGGGACAGATTTCACCGGGGAGCTGTTTTTT.

The V and J genes are TRBV10-3 and TRBJ2-1, with D possibly called TRBD1 or TRBD2 (5 bases each). Germline CDR1 ENHRY, CDR2 SYGVKD. The CDR3 spans 16 residues. V was pared by 0 bases and J by 4 bases, with 13 bases between. DNA of the CDR3: TGTGCCATCAGTGAGTCCGGGACGACAATTTACAATGAGCAGTTCTTC. This sequence encodes CAISESGTTIYNEQFF.

Comments on this clone: This specimen includes other DNA sequences encoding the same CDR3. This chain uses TRBV6-1 with TRBJ2-7; no reliable D call. V was trimmed by 6 bases and J by 2 bases, leaving 8 bases between them. This CDR3 contains 12 residues. Germline V gene sequence: CDR1 MNHNS, CDR2 SASEGT. The CDR3, as DNA: TGTGCCAGCAGCGGATCGACCTACGAGCAGTACTTC. Translating it yields CASSGSTYEQYF.

The chain employs TRBV30 and TRBJ1-5; D perhaps matches TRBD1 (5 bases). Trimming stripped 1 base from V and 2 bases from J, with 12 bases between. Germline loops: CDR1 GTSNPN, CDR2 SVGIG (reference sequence). The CDR3 totals 15 residues. The CDR3 sequence: CAWSGARGGNQPQHF. CDR3 nucleotide sequence: TGTGCCTGGAGTGGAGCACGGGGGGGCAATCAGCCCCAGCATTTT.

V is TRBV18 and J is TRBJ2-7; D is tentatively TRBD1 or TRBD2 (6 bases each). Germline lookup yields CDR1 KGHSH and CDR2 LQKENI. The V and J ends lost 0 bases and 9 bases respectively, with 15 bases between them. The CDR3 loop spans 14 amino acids. The CDR3 DNA sequence: TGTGCCAGCTCACCACCAAACCAAGGGGGGTGGCAGTACTTC. Translating gives CASSPPNQGGWQYF. Looking up the rest from reference TRBV18 and TRBJ2-7 gives the full variable domain: NAGVMQNPRHLVRRRGQEARLRCSPMKGHSHVYWYRQLPEEGLKFMVYLQKENIIDESGMPKERFSAEFPKEGPSILRIQQVVRGDSAAYFCASSPPNQGGWQYFGPGTRLTVT.

The V call is TRBV7-2, the J call TRBJ2-2; D is unclear. The CDR3 is 15 amino acids. Trimming stripped 2 bases from V and 5 bases from J, with 12 bases between. In germline, CDR1 is SGHTA, CDR2 FQGNSA. CDR3 residues: CASSLIVTVTGELFF. The CDR3 coding sequence is TGTGCCAGCAGCTTAATAGTTACGGTGACCGGGGAGCTGTTTTTT.

The chain carries TRBV28 and TRBJ1-1; the D is unclear. V was pared by 5 bases and J by 1 base, with 8 bases between. CDR3 size: 13 residues. Germline loops: CDR1 MDHEN, CDR2 SYDVKM. The CDR3 reads CASSLPKNTEAFF. CDR3 DNA sequence: TGTGCCAGCAGTCTCCCGAAGAACACTGAAGCTTTCTTT.

CDR3 in DNA: TGTGCCAGCAGTGGGAACAGGGGGAGAGAGACCCAGTACTTC. Translation: CASSGNRGRETQYF. The chain uses TRBV6-1 and TRBJ2-5; TRBD1 matches at 8 bases. With V trimmed by 4 bases and J by 4 bases, 5 bases remained unmatched. The V gene's germline CDR1 is MNHNS and CDR2 SASEGT. The CDR3 covers 14 residues.

The rearrangement joins TRBV19 to TRBJ1-6; tentative D call: TRBD1 (5 bases). Germline-derived CDR1 and CDR2 are LNHDA and SQIVND (reference sequence). The CDR3 covers 17 residues. The V gene lost 5 bases and the J gene lost 4 bases, with 18 bases spanning the gap. The chain's CDR3 is CASSGPVGTAYNSPLHF. The CDR3 nucleotides are TGTGCCAGTAGTGGCCCAGTGGGGACGGCATATAATTCACCCCTCCACTTT.

In its sample, this clone was seen a few times. V usage is TRBV29-1 and J usage is TRBJ2-7; 10 bases agree with TRBD2. The J segment lost 6 bases and the V segment lost 6 bases, leaving 8 bases of the junction unmatched. Germline V CDR1 and CDR2: SQVTM, ANQGSEA. The CDR3 extends over 13 amino acids. CDR3 region: CSVAAAGGGEQYF. Here the CDR3 DNA reads TGCAGCGTCGCCGCAGCGGGAGGGGGCGAGCAGTACTTC.

This chain uses TRBV18 with TRBJ2-7; 7 bases line up with TRBD1. The CDR3 consists of 15 residues. Germline trimming cut 6 bases from V and 2 bases from J; bases unmatched to any gene: 10. CDR1 is KGHSH, CDR2 LQKENI, per germline. The CDR3 sequence: CASSYGAGGTYEQYF. The CDR3, as DNA: TGTGCCAGCTCCTATGGGGCAGGGGGAACCTACGAGCAGTACTTC.

This chain joins TRBV18 and TRBJ2-3; 10 bases map to TRBD1. The CDR3 sequence is 15 residues long. V lost 1 base, J lost 4 bases, and 2 bases stayed unmatched. Germline lookup yields CDR1 KGHSH and CDR2 LQKENI. The CDR3 DNA is TGTGCCAGCTCACCACGGGACAGGGGTGCAGATACGCAGTATTTT. It codes for CASSPRDRGADTQYF.

The genes are TRBV2 and TRBJ2-2; 7 nucleotides agree with TRBD1. The CDR3 extends over 14 amino acids. J was trimmed by 1 base and V by 8 bases; bases with no gene match: 4. The germline V gene encodes CDR1 SNHLY and CDR2 FYNNEI. The CDR3 DNA sequence: TGTGCCAGCGGACAGGACAGGAACACCGGGGAGCTGTTTTTT. It translates to CASGQDRNTGELFF.

The rearrangement joins TRBV9 to TRBJ2-1, with 7 bases fitting TRBD2. The J segment lost 8 bases and the V segment lost 0 bases, leaving 11 bases of the junction unmatched. This CDR3 contains 16 residues. Per the germline V gene, CDR1 is SGDLS and CDR2 is YYNGEE. The CDR3 loop is CASSVGAGQGGDEQFF. The CDR3 nucleotides read TGTGCCAGCAGCGTAGGGGCTGGGCAGGGAGGGGATGAGCAGTTCTTC.

This chain links TRBV28 with TRBJ1-1; D ambiguous. In germline, CDR1 is MDHEN, CDR2 SYDVKM. The CDR3 contains 14 residues. Trimming shortened V by 2 bases and J by 5 bases, and 12 bases separated the two germline ends. CDR3 DNA: TGTGCCAGCAGTTTACCCAGGAAGACGACTGAAGCTTTCTTT. Translating gives CASSLPRKTTEAFF.

For this clone: The junction does not match germline at one end; this may be a read error. DNA of the CDR3: TGTGCCAGCAGGTTAGCGGGGGGCTCCTACAATGAGCAGTTCTTC. It is translated as CASRLAGGSYNEQFF. This rearrangement joins TRBV11-2 to TRBJ2-1; 10 bases are shared with TRBD2. The CDR3 extends over 15 amino acids. Germline CDR1 reads SGHAT; CDR2 reads FQNNGV.

V and J are TRBV30 and TRBJ1-4, with TRBD1 as a possible D gene (6 bases). This CDR3 has 12 residues. Deletions cut 7 bases from V and 4 bases from J, with 10 bases between. Germline V lookup: CDR1 GTSNPN, CDR2 SVGIG (reference sequence). In nucleotides, the CDR3 is TGTGCCTCTGGACAGAATAATGAAAAACTGTTTTTT. Amino acids: CASGQNNEKLFF.

V usage is TRBV19 and J usage is TRBJ1-1; D not resolved. V was clipped by 10 bases and J by 3 bases, with 15 bases between them. The CDR3 totals 13 residues. CDR1 is LNHDA and CDR2 is SQIVND in the germline V gene (reference sequence). The CDR3 DNA follows: TGTGCCACTCAGCGCGGAGAGGACACTGAAGCTTTCTTT. It encodes CATQRGEDTEAFF.

The V and J genes are TRBV11-2 and TRBJ2-1; 9 bases are a match to TRBD2. The CDR3 runs to 14 residues. In germline, CDR1 is SGHAT, CDR2 FQNNGV. The ends lost 7 bases at V and 5 bases at J; junction bases unmatched: 6. The CDR3 DNA reads as TGTGCCAGCACCCTAAGACTAGCGGACAATGAGCAGTTCTTC. It codes for CASTLRLADNEQFF.

This clone was observed a single time. A far more abundant clone sits one base away, making this likely a read error. The same CDR3 can be traced to other DNA sequences in this sample. The chain is built from TRBV7-2 and TRBJ2-6; D unresolved. The V end lost 3 bases, the J end lost 0 bases, and 6 bases lay between the germline ends. CDR1 and CDR2 (germline): SGHTA, FQGNSA. CDR3 length equals 15 residues. DNA of the CDR3: TGTGCCAGCAGCTTGCGGAGCTCTGGGGCCAACGTCCTGACTTTC. It translates to CASSLRSSGANVLTF. The full variable domain, rest sourced from reference TRBV7-2 and TRBJ2-6, is GAGVSQSPSNKVTEKGKDVELRCDPISGHTALYWYRQSLGQGLEFLIYFQGNSAPDKSGLPSDRFSAERTGGSVSTLTIQRTQQEDSAVYLCASSLRSSGANVLTFGAGSRLTVL.

This clone was counted a single time. CDR3 nucleotide sequence: TGCGCCAGCAGCTTGAGGTTAGCGGGAGCCACCGGGGAGCTGTTTTTT. Protein: CASSLRLAGATGELFF. The chain recombines TRBV5-1 with TRBJ2-2; 9 bases match TRBD2. The CDR3 extends over 16 amino acids. The V segment lost 1 base and the J segment 4 bases; nucleotides outside the gene matches: 5. Germline V lookup: CDR1 SGHRS, CDR2 YFSETQ. The full variable domain, in which reference TRBV5-1 and TRBJ2-2 provide the parts outside the CDR3, is KAGVTQTPRYLIKTRGQQVTLSCSPISGHRSVSWYQQTPGQGLQFLFEYFSETQRNKGNFPGRFSGRQFSNSRSEMNVSTLELGDSALYLCASSLRLAGATGELFFGEGSRLTVL.

The chain uses TRBV5-5 and TRBJ2-7; 7 positions match TRBD1. The CDR3 covers 16 residues. The germline V gene has CDR1 SGHKS and CDR2 YYEKEE (reference sequence). V lost 2 bases to trimming and J lost 2 bases; unmatched junction nucleotides: 10. The CDR3 sequence: CASSLAPRQGPYEQYF. CDR3 nucleotides: TGTGCCAGCAGCTTAGCCCCCCGACAGGGCCCCTACGAGCAGTACTTC.

This clone appeared a few times. The chain has TRBV27 and TRBJ1-6; possibly TRBD1 for D (5 bases). Germline assignment: CDR1 MNHEY and CDR2 SMNVEV (reference sequence). There are 15 residues in the CDR3. Trimming removed 0 bases at V and 7 bases at J, with 10 bases between. The CDR3, as DNA: TGTGCCAGCAGTTTATCCCGACAGACCAATTCACCCCTCCACTTT. Its protein is CASSLSRQTNSPLHF.